This T cell receptor beta chain was retrieved from a study of T cell responses to AZD1222 COVID-19 vaccine. CDR1 is SGHRS, CDR2 YFSETQ, per germline. The CDR3 length is 16 residues. V dropped 5 bases and J dropped 4 bases, with 19 bases sitting between them. Using immunoSEQ multiplex PCR, the repertoire was profiled, and TCRdb retains in-frame clones only, with some absent. The table has some 130,000 clones, 89% seen once. Sequenced here: peripheral blood, sampled on day 0 of AZD1222 vaccination. The clonotype comes from an adult in good health. This rearrangement joins TRBV5-1 to TRBJ2-1; possibly TRBD1 or TRBD2 for D (6 bases each). This CDR3 is CASSRGGLASYNEQFF. CDR3 coding DNA: TGCGCCAGCAGTCGTGGGGGGCTAGCGTCTTACAATGAGCAGTTCTTC.